This T cell receptor beta chain was found in a study of cytomegalovirus exposure and HLA in healthy donors. V was pared by 5 bases and J by 0 bases, with 20 bases of the junction left unmatched. Looked up from germline, CDR1 is PRHDT and CDR2 is FYEKMQ (reference sequence). This CDR3 has 22 residues. The PCR contained 60 Vbeta and 13 Jbeta primers. Data came from immunoSEQ multiplex PCR; TCRdb stores just in-frame clones and leaves some out. Among some 140,000 clones listed, roughly 77% were seen once. This chain joins TRBV13 and TRBJ2-1; TRBD2 matches 12 bases. Sequencing was carried out using PBMCs. This sequence was found in a female donor in good health and CMV-seronegative. CDR3 nucleotide sequence: TGTGCCAGCAGCCTACAATGGGACAGAGATACTAGCGGGGGGCCCTCCTACAATGAGCAGTTCTTC. Translating it yields CASSLQWDRDTSGGPSYNEQFF.